This T cell receptor beta chain appears in the sequencing data of a study of T cells after posttransplantation cyclophosphamide. Cells defined as naive were viable CD3+CD4+ or CD3+CD8+ and CCR7+CD45RA+CD45RO-CD95-CD27+CD28+. The related graft donor's blood sample was taken on the day of bone marrow donation. CDR3 size: 15 residues. Trimming took 6 bases from V and 7 from J, leaving 21 bases between them. Germline assignment: CDR1 MNHEY and CDR2 SVGAGI. Study-wide findings and caveats: Blood and skin or GI T cell repertoires showed limited TRB overlap.

This clone showed up just once. The antigen remains undetermined. Profiled with immunoSEQ multiplex PCR; TCRdb holds only in-frame clones, not every one. The repertoire consists of around 20,000 clones, with almost 99% occurring once and the leading ten covering roughly 0.15%. The source is a middle-aged man in good health, CMV-negative, and a related stem cell transplant donor. The rearrangement joins TRBV6-5 to TRBJ1-2, with a possible D match to TRBD1 (6 bases). The sample consisted of naive CD4+ T cells sorted from PBMCs. CDR3 nucleotides: TGTGCCAGCAGCCAGTGGGACACAGTCGGTTCTGGCTACACCTTC. Translation: CASSQWDTVGSGYTF.